The 23 T cell receptor beta chains below all came from one sample that was sequenced in a study of T cell repertoires in cytomegalovirus infection. Which antigens these TCRs recognize remains unknown. TCRdb fed the reads into MiXCR, producing one record per CDR3 protein. This table has 300,000 to 400,000 distinct CDR3 sequences, almost 30% appearing once. The sequences come from cultured PBMCs, collected from culture after CMV antigen stimulation. These TCRs come from a human donor in good health (CMV status not recorded). Some clones in this sample may be carry-over from other donors' samples.

A few counts support this clonotype. The chain couples TRBV25-1 to TRBJ1-4, with unresolved D. V dropped 8 bases and J dropped 2 bases, with 6 bases sitting between them. CDR3 length equals 12 residues. Germline V gene lookup returns CDR1 MGHDK and CDR2 SYGVNS. Here the CDR3 reads CASSVTNEKLFF. The CDR3 DNA reads TGTGCCAGCTCAGTTACTAATGAAAAACTGTTTTTT.

This clonotype was counted between two and nine times. J is TRBJ1-1 and V is TRBV11-2; D gene uncertain. Trimming left V 1 base short and J 8 bases short, with 11 bases between. The CDR3 is made up of 13 amino acids. Germline V gene lookup returns CDR1 SGHAT and CDR2 FQNNGV. CDR3 sequence reads: CASSLASGDEAFF. The CDR3 DNA is TGTGCCAGCAGCTTAGCCTCGGGAGACGAAGCTTTCTTT.

V gene TRBV9 combines with J gene TRBJ2-2; D is unresolved. The germline gives CDR1 SGDLS, CDR2 YYNGEE. The V gene lost 3 bases and the J gene lost 1 base, with 4 bases spanning the gap. This CDR3 has 13 amino acids. CDR3 nucleotide sequence: TGTGCCAGCAGCGGAGGGAACACCGGGGAGCTGTTTTTT. This sequence encodes CASSGGNTGELFF.

This clonotype was found a few times. V is TRBV7-6 and J is TRBJ1-1, with no clear D. V lost 5 bases to trimming and J lost 0 bases, with 16 bases between them. The CDR3 covers 16 residues. Germline-derived CDR1 and CDR2 are SGHVS and FNYEAQ. CDR3 nucleotide sequence: TGTGCCAGCAGCCCCCAGGCGACTATGATGAACACTGAAGCTTTCTTT. Its protein is CASSPQATMMNTEAFF.

The chain has TRBV6-4 and TRBJ2-3; no clear D gene. CDR1 and CDR2 from the germline V gene are MRHNA and SNTAGT. V lost 6 bases and J lost 2, with 12 bases in between. The length of the CDR3 is 14 residues. The CDR3 region is CASSDQVHTDTQYF. For the CDR3, the DNA is TGTGCCAGCAGCGATCAGGTTCACACAGATACGCAGTATTTT.

This clonotype has ten or more counts. V and J are TRBV7-2 and TRBJ1-3; D may be TRBD1 (6 bases). The CDR3 spans 16 residues. The V gene's germline CDR1 is SGHTA and CDR2 FQGNSA. V dropped 4 bases and J dropped 4 bases, with 17 bases sitting between them. The CDR3 loop is CASSSMGRGSGNTIYF. CDR3 coding DNA: TGTGCCAGCAGCTCAATGGGCAGGGGTTCAGGAAACACCATATATTTT.

The chain recombines TRBV6-1 with TRBJ2-5; D not resolved. Germline CDR1 and CDR2: MNHNS and SASEGT. CDR3 length: 14 amino acids. The germline V and J ends were trimmed by 2 bases and 4 bases, with 11 bases remaining between them. The CDR3 nucleotides are TGTGCCAGCAGTGAACTGGGGATTGGAGAGACCCAGTACTTC. It encodes CASSELGIGETQYF.

The chain couples TRBV5-1 to TRBJ1-1, with no clear D. The V end lost 4 bases, the J end lost 7 bases, and 11 bases lay between the germline ends. The V gene's germline CDR1 is SGHRS and CDR2 YFSETQ. The length of the CDR3 is 12 residues. The CDR3 reads CASSPLDGEAFF. The CDR3 DNA reads TGCGCCAGCAGCCCGTTGGACGGTGAAGCTTTCTTT.

The rearrangement uses TRBV9 and TRBJ2-3; unclear D gene. Between the trimmed V and J ends, which lost 0 bases and 0 bases, there was a span of 5 bases. The CDR3 has 14 residues. Germline values: CDR1 SGDLS, CDR2 YYNGEE. CDR3 sequence (DNA): TGTGCCAGCAGCGTAGTCGAAAGCACAGATACGCAGTATTTT. Translating gives CASSVVESTDTQYF.

This clonotype was counted between two and nine times. J is TRBJ2-7 and V is TRBV7-2; 8 positions match TRBD1. The germline CDR1 and CDR2 sequences are SGHTA and FQGNSA. The CDR3 loop spans 15 amino acids. Germline trimming cut 2 bases from V and 2 bases from J; bases unmatched to any gene: 5. For the CDR3, the DNA is TGTGCCAGCAGCTTACTGCCAGGGGGCCCCTACGAGCAGTACTTC. This gives the protein CASSLLPGGPYEQYF.

This chain joins TRBV11-3 and TRBJ2-2, with 9 bases matching TRBD1. Germline lookup yields CDR1 SGHNT and CDR2 YENEEA. Unmatched junction bases numbered 10, after V lost 5 bases and J lost 6 bases. There are 16 residues in the CDR3. The chain's CDR3 is CASSPWGTGTSGELFF. In DNA form, the CDR3 reads TGTGCCAGCAGCCCGTGGGGGACAGGGACGTCCGGGGAGCTGTTTTTT.

Regarding this clonotype: One end of the junction is discordant with germline, which a read error may explain. This sequence joins TRBV24-1 and TRBJ2-2, with 8 bases identical to TRBD1. CDR3 length: 16 residues. The germline CDR1 and CDR2 sequences are KGHDR and SFDVKD. In DNA form, the CDR3 reads TGTGCCACCAGTGATTTGACAGGGGGGAACACCGGGGAGCTGCTTTTT. It is translated as CATSDLTGGNTGELLF.

V and J are TRBV7-9 and TRBJ1-4; D unclear. From germline, CDR1 is SEHNR and CDR2 FQNEAQ (reference sequence). The V and J ends lost 4 bases and 1 base respectively, with 16 bases between them. CDR3 size: 17 residues. The CDR3 loop reads CASSSRAAGGTNEKLFF. The CDR3 coding sequence is TGTGCCAGCAGCTCTCGAGCGGCGGGCGGAACTAATGAAAAACTGTTTTTT.

This clonotype was counted a few times. The chain uses TRBV18 and TRBJ2-3; D is perhaps TRBD1 (6 bases). V was clipped by 3 bases and J by 2 bases, with 9 bases between them. This CDR3 spans 14 amino acids. Germline V lookup: CDR1 KGHSH, CDR2 LQKENI. CDR3 protein: CASSPTGNTDTQYF. The CDR3 DNA sequence: TGTGCCAGCTCACCTACAGGGAACACAGATACGCAGTATTTT.

V is TRBV19 and J is TRBJ1-4, with a weak D call TRBD1 (5 bases). The germline gives CDR1 LNHDA, CDR2 SQIVND (reference sequence). This CDR3 region has 13 residues. The V end was cut by 4 bases, the J end by 8 bases, with 11 bases between. The DNA of the CDR3 is TGTGCCAGTAGTAAGGGGACTGGGGAAAAACTGTTTTTT. This gives the protein CASSKGTGEKLFF.

In this sample, this clonotype turned up a few times. V usage is TRBV6-5 and J usage is TRBJ1-1, with TRBD1 matching 8 bases. CDR3 length: 16 amino acids. The ends lost 0 bases at V and 5 bases at J; junction bases unmatched: 8. Looked up from germline, CDR1 is MNHEY and CDR2 is SVGAGI. CDR3 DNA: TGTGCCAGCAGTTACTCGGCGACAGGGGTTGCGACTGAAGCTTTCTTT. It encodes CASSYSATGVATEAFF.

The chain carries TRBV7-3 and TRBJ2-2; 10 bases fit TRBD2. Germline V gene data show CDR1 as SGHTA and CDR2 as FQGTGA. J was trimmed by 0 bases and V by 4 bases; bases with no gene match: 5. This CDR3 contains 17 residues. CDR3 sequence reads: CASSWSSGGANTGELFF. As DNA, the CDR3 is TGTGCCAGCAGCTGGTCTAGCGGGGGCGCGAACACCGGGGAGCTGTTTTTT.

The CDR3 region has the DNA TGCGCCAGCAGCCAAGAACGACAGCTTTACACAGATACGCAGTATTTT. It is translated as CASSQERQLYTDTQYF. The chain carries TRBV4-1 and TRBJ2-3; D possibly corresponds to TRBD1 (5 bases). This CDR3 has 16 residues. Germline V gene lookup returns CDR1 MGHRA and CDR2 YSYEKL. V was cut by 0 bases and J by 2 bases, with 12 bases left in between.

This clonotype was observed a handful of times. The chain recombines TRBV7-2 with TRBJ2-3; D uncertain. Germline CDR1 SGHTA, CDR2 FQGNSA. CDR3 length: 13 amino acids. V lost 5 bases and J lost 0, with 6 bases in between. CDR3 DNA: TGTGCCAGCAGCCCAGAAAGCACAGATACGCAGTATTTT. Protein: CASSPESTDTQYF.

V usage is TRBV11-2 and J usage is TRBJ1-2; TRBD1 matches at 8 bases. Germline V gene sequence: CDR1 SGHAT, CDR2 FQNNGV. Trimming removed 0 bases from V and 4 bases from J; junction bases left unmatched: 10. CDR3 length: 17 amino acids. The CDR3 here is CASSLDLGQGRGYGYTF. The CDR3 nucleotides are TGTGCCAGCAGCTTAGATCTCGGACAGGGTCGGGGCTATGGCTACACCTTC.

In this sample, this clonotype turned up a few times. This chain connects TRBV7-2 to TRBJ2-1, with 13 bases lining up with TRBD2. The CDR3 has 17 amino acids. Germline V gives CDR1 SGHTA, CDR2 FQGNSA. V lost 4 bases to trimming and J lost 8 bases; unmatched junction nucleotides: 11. For the CDR3, the DNA is TGTGCCAGCAGCTACCGACTAGCGGGGGGTCCGCTGCATGAGCAGTTCTTC. Its protein product is CASSYRLAGGPLHEQFF.

In DNA, the CDR3 is TGTGCCAGCAGCCCTCGGCAGGGACTCACAGATACGCAGTATTTT. This encodes CASSPRQGLTDTQYF. J is TRBJ2-3 and V is TRBV6-8; possible D gene TRBD2, 6 bases. CDR3 size: 15 residues. Trimming took 6 bases from V and 2 from J, leaving 15 bases between them. In germline, CDR1 is MNHGY, CDR2 SAAAGT.

V usage is TRBV6-2 or TRBV6-3 and J usage is TRBJ2-1; 10 bases agree with TRBD2. Germline V gene data show CDR1 as MNHEY and CDR2 as SVGEGT. The CDR3 is made up of 18 amino acids. The junction had 5 bases not matched to a gene; V was cut back by 0 bases and J by 0 bases. CDR3 in DNA: TGTGCCAGCAGTTACTCGAGCGGGAGGGGGATCTCCTACAATGAGCAGTTCTTC. This encodes CASSYSSGRGISYNEQFF.